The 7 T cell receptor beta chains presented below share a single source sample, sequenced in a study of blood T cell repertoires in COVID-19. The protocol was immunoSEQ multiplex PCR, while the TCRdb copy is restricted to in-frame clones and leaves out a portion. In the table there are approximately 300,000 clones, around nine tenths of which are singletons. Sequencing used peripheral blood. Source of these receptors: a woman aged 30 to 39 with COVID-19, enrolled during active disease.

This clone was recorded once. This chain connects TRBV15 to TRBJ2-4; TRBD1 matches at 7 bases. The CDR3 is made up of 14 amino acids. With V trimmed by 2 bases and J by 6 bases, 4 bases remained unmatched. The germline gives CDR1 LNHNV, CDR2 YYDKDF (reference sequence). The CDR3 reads CATSRPGQRNIQYF. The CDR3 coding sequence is TGTGCCACCAGCAGACCGGGACAGAGAAACATTCAGTACTTC.

CDR3 bases: TGTGCCAGCAGCCAACGGACAGGAGCTTTCTTT. Protein product: CASSQRTGAFF. The V gene is TRBV11-2, the J gene TRBJ1-1; 7 nucleotides line up with TRBD1. The germline gives CDR1 SGHAT, CDR2 FQNNGV. This CDR3 contains 11 residues. V lost 5 bases to trimming and J lost 10 bases; unmatched junction nucleotides: 4.

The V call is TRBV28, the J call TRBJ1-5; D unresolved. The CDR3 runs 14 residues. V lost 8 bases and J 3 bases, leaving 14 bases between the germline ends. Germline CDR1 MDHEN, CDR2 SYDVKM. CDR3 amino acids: CASASPRFNQPQHF. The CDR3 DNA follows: TGTGCCAGCGCGTCCCCCAGGTTCAATCAGCCCCAGCATTTT.

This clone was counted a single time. CDR3 region: CASSGVRATNTEAFF. In nucleotides, the CDR3 is TGTGCCAGTTCCGGGGTGAGGGCGACGAACACTGAAGCTTTCTTT. The rearrangement uses TRBV19 and TRBJ1-1; D call uncertain. The CDR3 covers 15 residues. Germline V lookup: CDR1 LNHDA, CDR2 SQIVND (reference sequence). The ends were cut back, 8 bases at V and 1 base at J, with 17 bases in the middle.

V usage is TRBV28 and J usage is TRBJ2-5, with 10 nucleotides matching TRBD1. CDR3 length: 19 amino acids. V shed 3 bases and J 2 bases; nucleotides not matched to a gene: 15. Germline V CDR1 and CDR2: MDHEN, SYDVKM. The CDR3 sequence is CASSFRPWGQGNRQETQYF. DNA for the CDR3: TGTGCCAGCAGTTTTCGGCCTTGGGGACAGGGGAACCGGCAAGAGACCCAGTACTTC. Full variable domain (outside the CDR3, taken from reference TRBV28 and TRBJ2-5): DVKVTQSSRYLVKRTGEKVFLECVQDMDHENMFWYRQDPGLGLRLIYFSYDVKMKEKGDIPEGYSVSREKKERFSLILESASTNQTSMYLCASSFRPWGQGNRQETQYFGPGTRLLVL.

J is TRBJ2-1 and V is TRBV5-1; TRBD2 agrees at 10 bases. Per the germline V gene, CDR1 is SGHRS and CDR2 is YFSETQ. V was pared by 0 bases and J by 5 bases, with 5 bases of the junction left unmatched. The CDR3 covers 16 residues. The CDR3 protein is CASSLEGLASHNEQFF. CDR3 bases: TGCGCCAGCAGCTTGGAGGGACTAGCGTCCCACAATGAGCAGTTCTTC.

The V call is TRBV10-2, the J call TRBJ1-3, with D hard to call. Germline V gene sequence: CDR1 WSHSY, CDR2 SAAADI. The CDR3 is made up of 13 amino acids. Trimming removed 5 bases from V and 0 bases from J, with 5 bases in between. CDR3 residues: CASSPGSGNTIYF. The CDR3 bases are TGCGCCAGCAGTCCAGGCTCTGGAAACACCATATATTTT.